This entry features one T cell receptor beta chain sequence. This entry comes from a study of blood T cell repertoires in COVID-19. Across the whole study: Acute and convalescent COVID-19 specimens originated in the United States, Italy and Spain. T cells, B-cell-depleted T cells, or PBMCs provided the cDNA or gDNA that served as material.

Donors in Cohort 3 who had recovered were those with two negative PCRs, healthcare professional clearance, or resolution of their symptoms. The method was immunoSEQ multiplex PCR; TCRdb's version includes in-frame clones alone and lacks a portion of them. The repertoire consists of some 270,000 clones, with 70% to 90% occurring once and the leading ten covering roughly 4.3%. Input material: PBMCs or T cells enriched from blood (not recorded which). The clonotype comes from a young woman who had recovered from COVID-19.

CDR3 protein: CASSTDGGGSPLHF. The CDR3 nucleotides read TGCGCCAGCAGCACGGACGGGGGAGGTTCACCCCTCCACTTT. The chain employs TRBV5-1 and TRBJ1-6; TRBD1 is a possible D gene (5 bases). Looked up from germline, CDR1 is SGHRS and CDR2 is YFSETQ. CDR3 length: 14 amino acids. V was cut by 4 bases and J by 9 bases, with 14 bases left in between.